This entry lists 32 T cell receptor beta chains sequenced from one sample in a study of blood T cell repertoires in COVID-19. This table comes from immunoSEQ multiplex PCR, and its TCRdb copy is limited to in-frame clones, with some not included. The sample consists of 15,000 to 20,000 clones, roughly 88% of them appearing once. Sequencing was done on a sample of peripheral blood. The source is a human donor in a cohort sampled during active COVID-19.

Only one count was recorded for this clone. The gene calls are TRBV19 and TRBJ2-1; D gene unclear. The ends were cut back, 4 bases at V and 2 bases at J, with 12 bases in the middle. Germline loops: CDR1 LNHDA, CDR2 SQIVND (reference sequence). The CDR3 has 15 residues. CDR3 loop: CASSRGLAPYNEQFF. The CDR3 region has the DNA TGTGCCAGTAGTAGAGGCTTGGCTCCCTACAATGAGCAGTTCTTC.

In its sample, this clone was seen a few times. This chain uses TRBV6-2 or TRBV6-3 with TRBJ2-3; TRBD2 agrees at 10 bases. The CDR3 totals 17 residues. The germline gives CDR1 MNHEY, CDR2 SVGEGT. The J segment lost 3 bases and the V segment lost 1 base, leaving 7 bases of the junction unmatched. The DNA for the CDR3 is TGTGCCAGCAGTTACTGGCCTAGCGGGAGCGCAACAGATACGCAGTATTTT. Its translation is CASSYWPSGSATDTQYF.

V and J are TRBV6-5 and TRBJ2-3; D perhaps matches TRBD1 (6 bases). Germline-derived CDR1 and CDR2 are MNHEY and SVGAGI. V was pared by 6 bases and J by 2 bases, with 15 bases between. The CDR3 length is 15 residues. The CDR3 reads CASRNFRDNTDTQYF. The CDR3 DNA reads TGTGCCAGCAGGAACTTCCGGGACAACACAGATACGCAGTATTTT.

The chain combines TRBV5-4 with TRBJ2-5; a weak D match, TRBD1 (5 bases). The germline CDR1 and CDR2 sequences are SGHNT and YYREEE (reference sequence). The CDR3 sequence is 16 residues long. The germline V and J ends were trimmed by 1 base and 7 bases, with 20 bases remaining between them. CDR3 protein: CASSLLSVAQGGTQYF. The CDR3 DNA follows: TGTGCCAGCAGCTTGCTCTCCGTTGCGCAGGGCGGGACCCAGTACTTC.

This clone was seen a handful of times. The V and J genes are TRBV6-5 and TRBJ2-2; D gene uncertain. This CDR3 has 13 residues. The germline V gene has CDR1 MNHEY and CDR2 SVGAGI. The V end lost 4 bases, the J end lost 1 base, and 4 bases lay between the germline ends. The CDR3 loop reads CASSSENTGELFF. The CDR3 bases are TGTGCCAGCAGTTCAGAGAACACCGGGGAGCTGTTTTTT.

The CDR3 DNA reads as TGTGCCAGCAGCGGACAGGGGGTCGCCTACAATGAGCAGTTCTTC. Protein product: CASSGQGVAYNEQFF. The chain combines TRBV9 with TRBJ2-1; TRBD1 matches 9 bases. J gave up 2 bases and V 3 bases, and 3 bases lay outside the gene matches. The CDR3 covers 15 residues. CDR1 is SGDLS and CDR2 is YYNGEE in the germline V gene.

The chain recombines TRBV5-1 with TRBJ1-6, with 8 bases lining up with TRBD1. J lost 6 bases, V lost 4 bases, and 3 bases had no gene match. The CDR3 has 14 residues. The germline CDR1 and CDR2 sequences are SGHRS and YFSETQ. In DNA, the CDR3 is TGCGCCAGCAGCACGGGACAGGCTAATTCACCCCTCCACTTT. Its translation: CASSTGQANSPLHF.

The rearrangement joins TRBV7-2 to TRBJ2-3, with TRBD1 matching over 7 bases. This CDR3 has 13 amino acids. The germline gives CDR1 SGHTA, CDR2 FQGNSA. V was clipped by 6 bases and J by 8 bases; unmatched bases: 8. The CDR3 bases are TGTGCCAGCAGTGACACAGGGGTGGGTACGCAGTATTTT. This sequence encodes CASSDTGVGTQYF.

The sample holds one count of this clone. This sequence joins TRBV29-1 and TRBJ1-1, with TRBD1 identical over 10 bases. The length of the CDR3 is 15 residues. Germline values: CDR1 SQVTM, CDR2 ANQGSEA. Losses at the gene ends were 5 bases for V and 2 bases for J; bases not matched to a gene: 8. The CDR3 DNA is TGCAGCGTTCCTAGACAGGGGGCTTCAAACACTGAAGCTTTCTTT. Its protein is CSVPRQGASNTEAFF.

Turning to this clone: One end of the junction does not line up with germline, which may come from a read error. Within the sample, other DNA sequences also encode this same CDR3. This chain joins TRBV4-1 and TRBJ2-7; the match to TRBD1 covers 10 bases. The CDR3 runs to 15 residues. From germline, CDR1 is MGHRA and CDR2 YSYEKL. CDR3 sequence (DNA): TGCGCTAGCAGCCGAGCCGGGACAGGGGCCTACGAGCAGTACTTC. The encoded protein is CASSRAGTGAYEQYF.

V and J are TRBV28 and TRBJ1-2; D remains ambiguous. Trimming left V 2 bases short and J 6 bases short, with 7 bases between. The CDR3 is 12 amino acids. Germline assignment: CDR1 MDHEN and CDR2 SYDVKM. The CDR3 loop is CASSLGEHGYTF. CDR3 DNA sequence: TGTGCCAGCAGTTTAGGGGAGCATGGCTACACCTTC.

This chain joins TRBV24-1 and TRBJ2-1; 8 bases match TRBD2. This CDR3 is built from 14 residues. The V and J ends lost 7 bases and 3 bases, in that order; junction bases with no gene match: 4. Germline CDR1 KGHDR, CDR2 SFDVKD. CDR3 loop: CATSAGGLYNEQFF. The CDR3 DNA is TGTGCCACCAGCGCGGGAGGACTCTACAATGAGCAGTTCTTC.

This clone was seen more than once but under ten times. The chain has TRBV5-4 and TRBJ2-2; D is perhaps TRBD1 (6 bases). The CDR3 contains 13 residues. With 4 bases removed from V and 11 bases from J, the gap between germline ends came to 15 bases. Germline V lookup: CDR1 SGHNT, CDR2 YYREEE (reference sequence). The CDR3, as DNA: TGTGCCAGCAGCAATCCTACAGGGAGTGAGCTGTTTTTT. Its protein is CASSNPTGSELFF.

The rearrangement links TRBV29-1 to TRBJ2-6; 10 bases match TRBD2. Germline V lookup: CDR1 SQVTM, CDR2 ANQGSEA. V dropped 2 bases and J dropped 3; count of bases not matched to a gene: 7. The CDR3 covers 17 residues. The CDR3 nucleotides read TGCAGCGTTGAAATAGCGGGAGGAACTTTTGGGGCCAACGTCCTGACTTTC. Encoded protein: CSVEIAGGTFGANVLTF.

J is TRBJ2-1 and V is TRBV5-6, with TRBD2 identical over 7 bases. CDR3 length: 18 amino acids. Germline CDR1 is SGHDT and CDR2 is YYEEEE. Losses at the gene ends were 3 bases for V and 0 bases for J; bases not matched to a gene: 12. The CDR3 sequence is CASSSTGTGGSSYNEQFF. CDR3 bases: TGTGCCAGCAGCTCCACCGGGACCGGGGGGAGCTCCTACAATGAGCAGTTCTTC. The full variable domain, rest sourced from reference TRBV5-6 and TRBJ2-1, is DAGVTQSPTHLIKTRGQQVTLRCSPKSGHDTVSWYQQALGQGPQFIFQYYEEEERQRGNFPDRFSGHQFPNYSSELNVNALLLGDSALYLCASSSTGTGGSSYNEQFFGPGTRLTVL.

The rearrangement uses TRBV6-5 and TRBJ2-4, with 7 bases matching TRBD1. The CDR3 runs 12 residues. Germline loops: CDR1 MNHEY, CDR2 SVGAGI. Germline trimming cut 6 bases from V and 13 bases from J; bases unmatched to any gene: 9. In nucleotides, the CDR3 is TGTGCCAGCAGCGGCTCGACAGGGATACAGTACTTC. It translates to CASSGSTGIQYF.

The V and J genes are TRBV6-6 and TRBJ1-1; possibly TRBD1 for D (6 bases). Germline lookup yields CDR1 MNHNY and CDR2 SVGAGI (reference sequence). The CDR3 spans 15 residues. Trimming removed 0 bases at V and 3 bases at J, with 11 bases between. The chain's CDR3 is CASSYSWTADTEAFF. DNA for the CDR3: TGTGCCAGCAGTTACTCCTGGACAGCTGACACTGAAGCTTTCTTT.

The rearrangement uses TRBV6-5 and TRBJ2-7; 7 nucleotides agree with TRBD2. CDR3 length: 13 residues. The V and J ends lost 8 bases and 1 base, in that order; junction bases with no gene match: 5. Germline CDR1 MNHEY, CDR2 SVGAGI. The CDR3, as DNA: TGTGCCAGCGGAACTAGCGCTTCCTACGAGCAGTACTTC. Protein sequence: CASGTSASYEQYF.

The CDR3 protein is CASSREPRQGREEKLFF. The CDR3 DNA is TGTGCCAGCAGCCGAGAGCCAAGACAGGGGAGGGAAGAAAAACTGTTTTTT. The chain carries TRBV9 and TRBJ1-4; 8 positions match TRBD1. The length of the CDR3 is 17 residues. The trim removed 4 bases at V and 8 bases at J, leaving 16 bases unmatched. CDR1 is SGDLS, CDR2 YYNGEE, per germline.

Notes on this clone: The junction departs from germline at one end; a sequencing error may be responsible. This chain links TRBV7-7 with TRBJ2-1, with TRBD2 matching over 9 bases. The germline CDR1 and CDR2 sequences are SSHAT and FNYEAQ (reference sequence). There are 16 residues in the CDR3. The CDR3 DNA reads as TGTGCTAGCAGCTTAGGAGGTAGCGGGAGCTACAATGAGCAGTTCTTC. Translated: CASSLGGSGSYNEQFF.

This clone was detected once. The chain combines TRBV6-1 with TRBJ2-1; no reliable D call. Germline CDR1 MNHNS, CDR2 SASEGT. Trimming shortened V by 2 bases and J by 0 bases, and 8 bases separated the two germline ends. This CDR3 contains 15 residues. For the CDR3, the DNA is TGTGCCAGCAGTGAATACAGTTACTCCTACAATGAGCAGTTCTTC. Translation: CASSEYSYSYNEQFF.

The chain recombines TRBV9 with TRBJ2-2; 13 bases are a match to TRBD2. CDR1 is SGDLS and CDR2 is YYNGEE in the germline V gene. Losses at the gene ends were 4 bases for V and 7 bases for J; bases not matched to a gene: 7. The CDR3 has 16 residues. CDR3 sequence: CASSPRTSGSFGELFF. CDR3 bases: TGTGCCAGCAGCCCGAGGACTAGCGGGAGTTTCGGGGAGCTGTTTTTT.

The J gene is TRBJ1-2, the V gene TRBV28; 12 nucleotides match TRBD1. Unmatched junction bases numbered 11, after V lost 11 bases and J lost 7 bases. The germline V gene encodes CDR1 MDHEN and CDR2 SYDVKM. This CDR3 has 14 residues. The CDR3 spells CAGLARDRGLGYTF. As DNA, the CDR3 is TGTGCCGGCCTAGCACGGGACAGGGGGCTTGGCTACACCTTC.

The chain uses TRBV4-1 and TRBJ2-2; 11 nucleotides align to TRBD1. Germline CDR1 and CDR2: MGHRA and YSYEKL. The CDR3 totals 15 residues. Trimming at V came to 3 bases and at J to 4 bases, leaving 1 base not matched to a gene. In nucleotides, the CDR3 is TGCGCCAGCAGCCATGGGACAGGGGGCACCGGGGAGCTGTTTTTT. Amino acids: CASSHGTGGTGELFF.

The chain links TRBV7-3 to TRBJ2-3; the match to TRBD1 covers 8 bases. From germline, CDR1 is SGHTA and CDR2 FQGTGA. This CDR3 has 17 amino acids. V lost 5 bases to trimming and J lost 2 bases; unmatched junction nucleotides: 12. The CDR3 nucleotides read TGTGCCAGCAGCCCAGGGGCGTTACAGGGGGTCACAGATACGCAGTATTTT. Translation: CASSPGALQGVTDTQYF.

This chain's CDR3 is CASSLMQGTGELFF. CDR3 nucleotides: TGTGCCAGCAGCTTAATGCAGGGGACCGGGGAGCTGTTTTTT. This rearrangement joins TRBV7-8 to TRBJ2-2; tentatively, D is TRBD1 (6 bases). Trimming stripped 2 bases from V and 5 bases from J, with 9 bases between. The CDR3 runs 14 residues. Germline values: CDR1 SGHVS, CDR2 FQNEAQ.

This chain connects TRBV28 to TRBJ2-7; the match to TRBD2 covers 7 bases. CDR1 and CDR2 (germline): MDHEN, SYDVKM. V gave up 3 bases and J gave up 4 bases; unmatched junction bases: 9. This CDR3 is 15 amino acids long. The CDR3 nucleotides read TGTGCCAGCAGTTTTCGGCGGGGGTTAGAGTACGAGCAGTACTTC. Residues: CASSFRRGLEYEQYF.

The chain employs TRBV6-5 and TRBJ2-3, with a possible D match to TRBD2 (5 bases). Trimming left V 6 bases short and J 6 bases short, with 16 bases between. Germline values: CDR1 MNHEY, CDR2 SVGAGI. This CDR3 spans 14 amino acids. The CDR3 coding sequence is TGTGCCAGCAGAAGGGCTAGCAACCTGGATACGCAGTATTTT. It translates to CASRRASNLDTQYF.

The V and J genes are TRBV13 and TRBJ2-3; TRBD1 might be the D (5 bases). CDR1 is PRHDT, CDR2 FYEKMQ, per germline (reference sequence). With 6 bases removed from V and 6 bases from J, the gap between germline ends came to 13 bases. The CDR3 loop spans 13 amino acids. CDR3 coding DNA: TGTGCCAGCAGTTACCAGGGTACCGATACGCAGTATTTT. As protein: CASSYQGTDTQYF.

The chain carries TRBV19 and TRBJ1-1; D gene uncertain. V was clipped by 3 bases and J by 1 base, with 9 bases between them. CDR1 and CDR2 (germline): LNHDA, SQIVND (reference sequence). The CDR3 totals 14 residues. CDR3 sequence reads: CASSIQQSNTEAFF. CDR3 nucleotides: TGTGCCAGTAGTATTCAACAGTCGAACACTGAAGCTTTCTTT.

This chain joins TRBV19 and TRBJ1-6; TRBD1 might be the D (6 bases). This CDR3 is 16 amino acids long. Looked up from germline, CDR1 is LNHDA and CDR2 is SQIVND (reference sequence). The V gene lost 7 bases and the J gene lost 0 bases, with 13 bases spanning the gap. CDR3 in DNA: TGTGCCAGTAATCTCAGGGGCGGCTCCTATAATTCACCCCTCCACTTT. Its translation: CASNLRGGSYNSPLHF. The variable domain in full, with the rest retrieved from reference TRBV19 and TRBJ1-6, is DGGITQSPKYLFRKEGQNVTLSCEQNLNHDAMYWYRQDPGQGLRLIYYSQIVNDFQKGDIAEGYSVSREKKESFPLTVTSAQKNPTAFYLCASNLRGGSYNSPLHFGNGTRLTVT.

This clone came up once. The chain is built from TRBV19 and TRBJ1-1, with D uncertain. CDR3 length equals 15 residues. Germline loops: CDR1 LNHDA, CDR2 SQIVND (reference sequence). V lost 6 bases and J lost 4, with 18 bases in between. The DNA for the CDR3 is TGTGCCAGTAGCCCAAGATACCGGGGTAGCACTGAAGCTTTCTTT. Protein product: CASSPRYRGSTEAFF.